Included here is one T cell receptor (beta chain) sequence, with context. As handled by the study authors: Amplification from reference gene primers served as the basis for estimated nucleated cell counts. Using immunoSEQ multiplex PCR, the repertoire was profiled, and TCRdb retains in-frame clones only, with some absent. Clone size and the V and J calls come from that table; the DNA yielded D and trimming. The sample carries approximately 120,000 clones, approximately 83% recorded once. The CDR3 sequence is 14 residues long. Germline V gene data show CDR1 as LGHDT and CDR2 as YNNKEL (reference sequence). V shed 4 bases and J 2 bases; nucleotides not matched to a gene: 2. This entry belongs to a study of blood T cell repertoires in COVID-19. As for the study in general: Sites in the United States, Italy and Spain provided acute and convalescent COVID-19 samples. The cDNA or gDNA used as material had been derived from T cells, B-cell-depleted T cells, or PBMCs.

The sequence was collected from a woman in her forties or fifties who had recovered from COVID-19. J is TRBJ1-1 and V is TRBV3-1 (or the pseudogene TRBV3-2); 9 bases align to TRBD1. The source material was peripheral blood. In nucleotides, the CDR3 is TGTGCCAGCAGCCTTACAGGGGGCAACACTGAAGCTTTCTTT. Translation gives CASSLTGGNTEAFF.